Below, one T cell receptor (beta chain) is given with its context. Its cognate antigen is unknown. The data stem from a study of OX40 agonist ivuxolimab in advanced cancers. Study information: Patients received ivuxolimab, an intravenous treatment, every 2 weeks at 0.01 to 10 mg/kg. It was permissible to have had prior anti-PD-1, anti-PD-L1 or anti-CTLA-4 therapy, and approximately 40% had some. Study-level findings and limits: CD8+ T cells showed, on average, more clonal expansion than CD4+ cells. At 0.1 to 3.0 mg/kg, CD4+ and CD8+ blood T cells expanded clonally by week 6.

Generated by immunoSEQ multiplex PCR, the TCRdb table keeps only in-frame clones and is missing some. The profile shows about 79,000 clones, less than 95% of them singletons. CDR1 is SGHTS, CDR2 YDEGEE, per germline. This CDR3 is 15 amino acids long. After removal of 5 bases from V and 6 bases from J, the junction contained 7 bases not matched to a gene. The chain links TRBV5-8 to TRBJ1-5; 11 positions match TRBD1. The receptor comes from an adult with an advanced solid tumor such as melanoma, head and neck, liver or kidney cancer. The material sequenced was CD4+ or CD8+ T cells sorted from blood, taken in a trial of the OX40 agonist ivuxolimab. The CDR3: CASSLGGQGAQPQHF. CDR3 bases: TGTGCCAGCAGTCTGGGTGGACAGGGGGCTCAGCCCCAGCATTTT.